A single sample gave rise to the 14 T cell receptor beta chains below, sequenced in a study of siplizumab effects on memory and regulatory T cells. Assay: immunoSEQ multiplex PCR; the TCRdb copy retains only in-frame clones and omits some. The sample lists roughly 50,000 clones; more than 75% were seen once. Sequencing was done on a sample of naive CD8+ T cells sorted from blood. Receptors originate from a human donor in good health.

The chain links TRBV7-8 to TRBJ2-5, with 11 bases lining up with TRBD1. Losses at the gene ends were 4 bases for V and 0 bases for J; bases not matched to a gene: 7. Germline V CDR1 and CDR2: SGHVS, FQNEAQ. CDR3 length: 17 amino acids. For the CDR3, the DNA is TGTGCCAGCAGCTCCGCGGGGACAGGGGGGTACCAAGAGACCCAGTACTTC. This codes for CASSSAGTGGYQETQYF.

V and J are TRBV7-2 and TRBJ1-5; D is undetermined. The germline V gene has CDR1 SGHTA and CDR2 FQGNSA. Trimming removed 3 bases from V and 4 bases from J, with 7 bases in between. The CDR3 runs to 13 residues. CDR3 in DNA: TGTGCCAGCAGCTTGCACTCTAATCAGCCCCAGCATTTT. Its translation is CASSLHSNQPQHF. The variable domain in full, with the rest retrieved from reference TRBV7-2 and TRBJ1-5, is GAGVSQSPSNKVTEKGKDVELRCDPISGHTALYWYRQSLGQGLEFLIYFQGNSAPDKSGLPSDRFSAERTGGSVSTLTIQRTQQEDSAVYLCASSLHSNQPQHFGDGTRLSIL.

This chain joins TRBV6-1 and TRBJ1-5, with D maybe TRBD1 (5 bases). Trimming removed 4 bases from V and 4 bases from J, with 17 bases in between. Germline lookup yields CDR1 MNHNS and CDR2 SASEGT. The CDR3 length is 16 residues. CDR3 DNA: TGTGCCAGCAGTGTCTCGGGGGGGATGTTGAATCAGCCCCAGCATTTT. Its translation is CASSVSGGMLNQPQHF.

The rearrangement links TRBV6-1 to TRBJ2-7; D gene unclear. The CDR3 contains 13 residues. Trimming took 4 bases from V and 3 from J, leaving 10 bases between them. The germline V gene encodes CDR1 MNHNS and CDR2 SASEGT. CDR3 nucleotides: TGTGCCAGCAGTGTAGGGCCAAGCTACGAGCAGTACTTC. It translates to CASSVGPSYEQYF.

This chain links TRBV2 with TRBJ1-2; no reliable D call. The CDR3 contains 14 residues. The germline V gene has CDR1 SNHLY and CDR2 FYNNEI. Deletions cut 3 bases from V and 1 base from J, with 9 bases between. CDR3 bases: TGTGCCAGCAGTGATGGGCAGGTTAACTATGGCTACACCTTC. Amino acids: CASSDGQVNYGYTF. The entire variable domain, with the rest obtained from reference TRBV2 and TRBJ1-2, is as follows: EPEVTQTPSHQVTQMGQEVILRCVPISNHLYFYWYRQILGQKVEFLVSFYNNEISEKSEIFDDQFSVERPDGSNFTLKIRSTKLEDSAMYFCASSDGQVNYGYTFGSGTRLTVV.

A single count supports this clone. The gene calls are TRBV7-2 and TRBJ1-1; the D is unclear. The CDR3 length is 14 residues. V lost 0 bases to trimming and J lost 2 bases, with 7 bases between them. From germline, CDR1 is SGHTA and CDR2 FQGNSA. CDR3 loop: CASSLAGSNTEAFF. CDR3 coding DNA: TGTGCCAGCAGCTTAGCCGGCAGCAACACTGAAGCTTTCTTT.

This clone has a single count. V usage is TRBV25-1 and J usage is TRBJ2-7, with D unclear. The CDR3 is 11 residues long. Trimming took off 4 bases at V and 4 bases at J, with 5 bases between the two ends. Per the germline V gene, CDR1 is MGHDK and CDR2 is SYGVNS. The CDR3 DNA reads TGTGCCAGCAGTGTTGGATACGAGCAGTACTTC. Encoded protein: CASSVGYEQYF.

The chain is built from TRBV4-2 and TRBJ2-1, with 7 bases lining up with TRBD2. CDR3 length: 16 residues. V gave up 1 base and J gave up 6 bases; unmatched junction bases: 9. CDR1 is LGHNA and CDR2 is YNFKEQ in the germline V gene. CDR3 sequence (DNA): TGTGCCAGCAGCCAAGCCCCCCCACCGGGGGGCAATGAGCAGTTCTTC. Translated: CASSQAPPPGGNEQFF.

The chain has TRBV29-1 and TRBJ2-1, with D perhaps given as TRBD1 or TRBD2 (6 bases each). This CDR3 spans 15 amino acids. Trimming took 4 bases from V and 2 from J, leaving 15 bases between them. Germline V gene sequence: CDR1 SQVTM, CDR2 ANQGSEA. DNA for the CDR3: TGCAGCGTTGCCCGGGGGCTGTCCCCCTACAATGAGCAGTTCTTC. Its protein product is CSVARGLSPYNEQFF.

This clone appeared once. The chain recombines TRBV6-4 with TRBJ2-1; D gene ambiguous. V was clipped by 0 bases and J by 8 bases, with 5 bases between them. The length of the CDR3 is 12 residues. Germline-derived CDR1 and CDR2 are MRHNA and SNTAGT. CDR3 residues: CASSDSSYEQFF. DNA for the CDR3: TGTGCCAGCAGTGACTCTTCATATGAGCAGTTCTTC.

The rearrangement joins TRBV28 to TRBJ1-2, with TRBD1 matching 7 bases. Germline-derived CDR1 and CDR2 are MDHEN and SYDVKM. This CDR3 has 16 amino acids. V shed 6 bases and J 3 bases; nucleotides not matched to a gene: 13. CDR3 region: CASRRLEGANDYGYTF. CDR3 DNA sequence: TGTGCCAGCAGACGGCTGGAGGGGGCGAATGACTATGGCTACACCTTC.

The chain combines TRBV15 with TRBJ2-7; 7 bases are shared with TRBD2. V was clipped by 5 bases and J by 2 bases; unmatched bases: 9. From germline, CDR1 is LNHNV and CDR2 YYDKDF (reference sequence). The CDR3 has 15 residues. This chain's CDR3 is CATSPWGGEPYEQYF. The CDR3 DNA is TGTGCCACCAGCCCTTGGGGAGGGGAGCCCTACGAGCAGTACTTC.

CDR3: CASSSSGTGGVNEQFF. The CDR3 DNA follows: TGTGCCAGCAGCTCCTCCGGGACAGGGGGAGTGAATGAGCAGTTCTTC. This sequence joins TRBV6-6 and TRBJ2-1, with TRBD1 matching over 11 bases. The CDR3 contains 16 residues. Losses at the gene ends were 6 bases for V and 7 bases for J; bases not matched to a gene: 11. In germline, CDR1 is MNHNY, CDR2 SVGAGI (reference sequence).

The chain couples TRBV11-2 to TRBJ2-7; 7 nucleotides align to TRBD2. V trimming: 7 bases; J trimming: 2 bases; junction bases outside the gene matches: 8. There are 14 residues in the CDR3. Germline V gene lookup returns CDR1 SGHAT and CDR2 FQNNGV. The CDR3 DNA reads TGTGCCAGCACCCTTGGCGGGAGTACCTACGAGCAGTACTTC. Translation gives CASTLGGSTYEQYF.